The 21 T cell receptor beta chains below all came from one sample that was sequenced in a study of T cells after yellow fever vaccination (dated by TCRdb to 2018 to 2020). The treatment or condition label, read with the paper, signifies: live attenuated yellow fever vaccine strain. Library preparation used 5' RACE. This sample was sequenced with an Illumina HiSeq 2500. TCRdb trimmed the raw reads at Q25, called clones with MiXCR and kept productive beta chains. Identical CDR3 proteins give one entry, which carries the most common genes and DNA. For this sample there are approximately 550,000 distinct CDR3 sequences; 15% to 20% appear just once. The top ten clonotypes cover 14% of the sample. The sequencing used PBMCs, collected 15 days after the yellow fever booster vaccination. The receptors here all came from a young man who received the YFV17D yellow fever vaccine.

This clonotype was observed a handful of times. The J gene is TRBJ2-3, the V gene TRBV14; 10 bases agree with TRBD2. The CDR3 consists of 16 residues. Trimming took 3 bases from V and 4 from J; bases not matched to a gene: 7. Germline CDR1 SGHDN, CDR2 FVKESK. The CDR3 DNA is TGTGCCAGCAGCCAGAGAGCGGGAGGGCCGTCAGATACGCAGTATTTT. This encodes CASSQRAGGPSDTQYF.

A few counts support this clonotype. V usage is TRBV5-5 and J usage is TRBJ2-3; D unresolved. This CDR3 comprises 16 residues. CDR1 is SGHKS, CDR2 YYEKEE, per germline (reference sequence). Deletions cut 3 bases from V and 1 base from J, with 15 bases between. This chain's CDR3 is CASSSDGTVRTDTQYF. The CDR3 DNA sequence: TGTGCCAGCAGCTCGGACGGAACAGTCCGCACAGATACGCAGTATTTT.

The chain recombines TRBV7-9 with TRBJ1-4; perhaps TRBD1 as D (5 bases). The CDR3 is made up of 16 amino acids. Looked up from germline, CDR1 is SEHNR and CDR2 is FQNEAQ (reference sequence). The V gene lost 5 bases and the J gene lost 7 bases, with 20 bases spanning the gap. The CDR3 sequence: CASSPTEGARSEKLFF. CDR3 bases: TGTGCCAGCAGCCCAACAGAAGGGGCTAGAAGTGAAAAACTGTTTTTT.

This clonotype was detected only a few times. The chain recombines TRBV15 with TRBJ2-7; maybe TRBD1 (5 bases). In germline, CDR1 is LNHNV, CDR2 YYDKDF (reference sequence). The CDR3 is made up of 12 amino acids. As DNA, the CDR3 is TGTTGGCCGCCACCAGCAGGGAACGAGCAGTACTTC. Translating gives CWPPPAGNEQYF.

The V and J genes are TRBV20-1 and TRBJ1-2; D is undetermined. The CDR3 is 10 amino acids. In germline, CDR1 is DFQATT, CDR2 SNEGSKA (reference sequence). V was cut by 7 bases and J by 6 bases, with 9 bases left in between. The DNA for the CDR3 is TGCAGTGGGAGGTGGAATGGCTACACCTTC. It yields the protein CSGRWNGYTF.

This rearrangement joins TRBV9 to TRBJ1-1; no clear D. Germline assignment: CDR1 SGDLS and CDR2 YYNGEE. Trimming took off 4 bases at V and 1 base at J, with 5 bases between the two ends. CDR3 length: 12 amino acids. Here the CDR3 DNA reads TGTGCCAGCAGCAACAGGAACACTGAAGCTTTCTTT. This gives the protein CASSNRNTEAFF.

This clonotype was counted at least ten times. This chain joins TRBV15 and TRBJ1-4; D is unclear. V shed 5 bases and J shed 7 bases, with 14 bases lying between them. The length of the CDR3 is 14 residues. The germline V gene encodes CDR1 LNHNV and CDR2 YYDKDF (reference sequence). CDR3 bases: TGTGCCACCAGCGGGGTAGGAGACTCTGAAAAACTGTTTTTT. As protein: CATSGVGDSEKLFF.

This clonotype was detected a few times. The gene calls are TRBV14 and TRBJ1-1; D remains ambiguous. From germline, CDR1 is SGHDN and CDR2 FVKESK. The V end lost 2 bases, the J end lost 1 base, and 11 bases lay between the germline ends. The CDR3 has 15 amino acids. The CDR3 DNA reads TGTGCCAGCAGCCAATTTCAGGTGACGAACACTGAAGCTTTCTTT. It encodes CASSQFQVTNTEAFF.

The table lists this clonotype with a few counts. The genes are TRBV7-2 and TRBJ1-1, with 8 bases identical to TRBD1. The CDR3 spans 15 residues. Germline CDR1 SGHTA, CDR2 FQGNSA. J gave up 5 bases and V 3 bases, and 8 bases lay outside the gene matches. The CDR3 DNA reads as TGTGCCAGCAGCTTTAAGACAGGGGCGCGGACTGAAGCTTTCTTT. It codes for CASSFKTGARTEAFF.

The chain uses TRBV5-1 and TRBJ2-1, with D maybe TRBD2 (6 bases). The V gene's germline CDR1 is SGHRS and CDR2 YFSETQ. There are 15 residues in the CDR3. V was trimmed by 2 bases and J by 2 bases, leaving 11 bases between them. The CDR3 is CASSLAGPAYNEQFF. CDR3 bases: TGCGCCAGCAGCTTAGCGGGTCCGGCCTACAATGAGCAGTTCTTC.

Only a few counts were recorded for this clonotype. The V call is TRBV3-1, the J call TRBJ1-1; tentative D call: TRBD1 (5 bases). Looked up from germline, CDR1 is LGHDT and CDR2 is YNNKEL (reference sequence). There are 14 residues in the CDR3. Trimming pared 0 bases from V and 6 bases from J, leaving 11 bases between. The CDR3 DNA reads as TGTGCCAGCAGCCAAGAGCTACGGGGGTCTGAAGCTTTCTTT. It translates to CASSQELRGSEAFF.

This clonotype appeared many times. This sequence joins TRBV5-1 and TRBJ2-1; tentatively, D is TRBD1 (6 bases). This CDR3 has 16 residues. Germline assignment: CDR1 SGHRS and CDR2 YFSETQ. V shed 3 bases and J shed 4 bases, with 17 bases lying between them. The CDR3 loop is CASSSTGPQGYNEQFF. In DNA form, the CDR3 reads TGCGCCAGCAGCTCAACAGGACCCCAGGGGTACAATGAGCAGTTCTTC.

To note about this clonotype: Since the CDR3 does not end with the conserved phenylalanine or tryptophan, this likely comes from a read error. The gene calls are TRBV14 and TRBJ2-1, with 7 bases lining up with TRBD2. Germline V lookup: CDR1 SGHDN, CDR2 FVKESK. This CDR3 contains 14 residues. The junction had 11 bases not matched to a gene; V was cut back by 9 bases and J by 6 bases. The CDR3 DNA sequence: TGTGCCAGTGGAGTAGTGGGAGGGCCCAATGAGCAGTTCTTG. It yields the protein CASGVVGGPNEQFL.

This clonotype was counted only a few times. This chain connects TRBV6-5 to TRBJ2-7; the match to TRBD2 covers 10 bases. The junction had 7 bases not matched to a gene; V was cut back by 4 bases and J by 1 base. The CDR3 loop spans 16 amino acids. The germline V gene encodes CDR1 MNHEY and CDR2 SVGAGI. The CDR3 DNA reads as TGTGCCAGCAGTTTGCCTTTAGCGGGAGGTTCCTACGAGCAGTACTTC. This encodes CASSLPLAGGSYEQYF.

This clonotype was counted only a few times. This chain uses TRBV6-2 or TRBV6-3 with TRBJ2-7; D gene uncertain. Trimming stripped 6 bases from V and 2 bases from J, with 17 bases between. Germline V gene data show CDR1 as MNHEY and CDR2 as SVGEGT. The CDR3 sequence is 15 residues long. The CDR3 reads CASSLRDPTPYEQYF. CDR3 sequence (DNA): TGTGCCAGCAGCCTCCGCGACCCTACACCCTACGAGCAGTACTTC.

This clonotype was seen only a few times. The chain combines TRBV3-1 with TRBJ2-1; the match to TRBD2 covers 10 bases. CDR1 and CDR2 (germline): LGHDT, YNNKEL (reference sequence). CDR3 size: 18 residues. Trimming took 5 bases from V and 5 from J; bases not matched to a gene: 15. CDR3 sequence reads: CASSNPWTGLAVHNEQFF. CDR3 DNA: TGTGCCAGCAGCAACCCCTGGACAGGACTAGCGGTCCACAATGAGCAGTTCTTC.

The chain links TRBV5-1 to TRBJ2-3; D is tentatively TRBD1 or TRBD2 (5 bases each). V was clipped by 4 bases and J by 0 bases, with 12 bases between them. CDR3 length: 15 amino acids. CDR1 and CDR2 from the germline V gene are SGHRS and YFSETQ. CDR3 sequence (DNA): TGCGCCAGCAGCCTGAGGGGCGTTAGCACAGATACGCAGTATTTT. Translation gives CASSLRGVSTDTQYF.

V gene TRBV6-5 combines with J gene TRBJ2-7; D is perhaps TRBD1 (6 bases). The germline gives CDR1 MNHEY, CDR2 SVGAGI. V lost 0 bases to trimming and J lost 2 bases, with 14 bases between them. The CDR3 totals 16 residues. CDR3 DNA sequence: TGTGCCAGCAGTTACTCTTTGGGGGCGTCCGCCTACGAGCAGTACTTC. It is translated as CASSYSLGASAYEQYF.

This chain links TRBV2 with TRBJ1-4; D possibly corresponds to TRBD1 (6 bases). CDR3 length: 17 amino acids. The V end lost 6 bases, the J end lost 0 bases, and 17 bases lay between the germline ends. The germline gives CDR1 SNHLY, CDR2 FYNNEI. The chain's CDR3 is CASSADSPIATNEKLFF. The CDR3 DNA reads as TGTGCCAGCAGCGCGGACAGCCCCATTGCAACTAATGAAAAACTGTTTTTT.

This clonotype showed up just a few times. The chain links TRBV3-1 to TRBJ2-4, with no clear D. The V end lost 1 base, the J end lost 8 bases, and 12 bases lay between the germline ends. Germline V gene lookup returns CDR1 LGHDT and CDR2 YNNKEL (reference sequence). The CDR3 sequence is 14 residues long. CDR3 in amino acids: CASSQGVGRDIQYF. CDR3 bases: TGTGCCAGCAGCCAAGGAGTAGGTAGAGACATTCAGTACTTC.

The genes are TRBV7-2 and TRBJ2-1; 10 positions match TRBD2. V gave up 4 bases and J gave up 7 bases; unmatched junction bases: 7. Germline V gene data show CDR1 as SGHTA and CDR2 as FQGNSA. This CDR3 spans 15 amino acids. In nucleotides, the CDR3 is TGTGCCAGCAGCTCGCTAGCGGGAGTCGTGAATGAGCAGTTCTTC. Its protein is CASSSLAGVVNEQFF.